This T cell receptor (beta chain) was identified during a study of cytomegalovirus exposure and HLA in healthy donors. The study's findings and limits: Generally TCR sequences proved uncommon, though certain public TCRs appeared in numerous donors. Analysis was carried out at a later point, and it linked a missense DCLRE1C variant to TCR beta V- and J-gene trimming. Productive status was seen about 87% or about 30% of the time for most TCR beta V segments in an earlier analysis. Confirmation was obtained in vitro that three CMV-associated chains are specific for CMV antigens.

Amplification used 60 Vbeta primers and 13 Jbeta primers. Assay: immunoSEQ multiplex PCR; the TCRdb copy retains only in-frame clones and omits some. The table includes roughly 98,000 clones, about 81% detected once. Germline V gives CDR1 WNHNN, CDR2 SYGVQD (reference sequence). The CDR3 has 14 residues. With 6 bases clipped from V and 2 bases from J, the junction kept 1 base outside the gene matches. This clone was observed once. Its target is not known. The specimen was PBMCs. This TCR was recovered from a man aged 40-49 years in good health and CMV-seronegative. The genes are TRBV10-1 and TRBJ2-2; 9 bases agree with TRBD2. CDR3 DNA sequence: TGCGCCAGCAGGACTAGCGGTAACACCGGGGAGCTGTTTTTT. This gives the protein CASRTSGNTGELFF.